The 21 T cell receptor beta chains reported below all come from one sample, sequenced in a study of blood T cells in healthy people across ages. Sample-barcoded 5' priming and a J-beta primer mix drove a second PCR of roughly 7 to 11 cycles. MiXCR, run by TCRdb on the 5' RACE reads, gives a single entry per CDR3 protein. The repertoire holds some 560,000 distinct CDR3 sequences, about 28% seen once, with about 3.3% in the top ten. The data were also submitted as part of a second study, on T cells of mothers and their children.

Sample: blood. The source of these receptors is a boy younger than 10 in good health.

The rearrangement joins TRBV7-6 to TRBJ1-1; D ambiguous. The CDR3 runs 17 residues. In germline, CDR1 is SGHVS, CDR2 FNYEAQ. The V gene lost 0 bases and the J gene lost 1 base, with 15 bases spanning the gap. This chain's CDR3 is CASSLAWAGDSNTEAFF. Here the CDR3 DNA reads TGTGCCAGCAGCTTAGCATGGGCGGGCGACTCGAACACTGAAGCTTTCTTT. The full variable domain, in which reference TRBV7-6 and TRBJ1-1 provide the parts outside the CDR3, is GAGVSQSPRYKVTKRGQDVALRCDPISGHVSLYWYRQALGQGPEFLTYFNYEAQQDKSGLPNDRFSAERPEGSISTLTIQRTEQRDSAMYRCASSLAWAGDSNTEAFFGQGTRLTVV.

The rearrangement uses TRBV10-2 and TRBJ2-2; TRBD2 aligns across 11 bases. The germline gives CDR1 WSHSY, CDR2 SAAADI. The J segment lost 4 bases and the V segment lost 0 bases, leaving 10 bases of the junction unmatched. The CDR3 loop spans 19 amino acids. The CDR3 DNA sequence: TGCGCCAGCAGTGAGTCGATACTAGCGGGAGTTGGGAGCACCGGGGAGCTGTTTTTT. It is translated as CASSESILAGVGSTGELFF.

This clonotype occurred many times. This chain uses TRBV6-6 with TRBJ2-5; TRBD1 agrees at 7 bases. The better agreement between TRBJ2-7 and the DNA end casts doubt on the J call. Germline V gives CDR1 MNHNY, CDR2 SVGAGI (reference sequence). This CDR3 has 12 amino acids. CDR3 amino acids: CASSSDRYEQYF. The CDR3 DNA reads TGTGCCAGCAGTTCGGACAGGTACGAGCAGTACTTC.

The chain is built from TRBV7-2 and TRBJ2-5; no reliable D call. This CDR3 spans 15 amino acids. Germline loops: CDR1 SGHTA, CDR2 FQGNSA. Trimming stripped 3 bases from V and 4 bases from J, with 15 bases between. For the CDR3, the DNA is TGTGCCAGCAGCTTCTCCGATGGTTTTAGAGAGACCCAGTACTTC. Translating it yields CASSFSDGFRETQYF.

The chain has TRBV29-1 and TRBJ2-1; D is undetermined. With 5 bases removed from V and 6 bases from J, the gap between germline ends came to 11 bases. Germline CDR1 and CDR2: SQVTM and ANQGSEA. The CDR3 length is 12 residues. CDR3 sequence reads: CSVSDQTNEQFF. The CDR3 bases are TGCAGCGTTTCGGACCAGACCAATGAGCAGTTCTTC.

This clonotype has just a few counts. J is TRBJ2-2 and V is TRBV10-1; no definite D call. The V end was cut by 4 bases, the J end by 5 bases, with 14 bases between. The CDR3 is made up of 15 amino acids. Germline CDR1 reads WNHNN; CDR2 reads SYGVQD (reference sequence). Written as DNA, the CDR3 is TGCGCCAGCAGTGCGTTTCTCGGTGGGACCGGGGAGCTGTTTTTT. It is translated as CASSAFLGGTGELFF.

This clonotype was seen more than once but under ten times. The J gene is TRBJ2-1, the V gene TRBV20-1; the match to TRBD1 covers 10 bases. The J call is in doubt because the DNA end fits TRBJ2-7 better. The CDR3 is 14 residues long. Germline V gene data show CDR1 as DFQATT and CDR2 as SNEGSKA (reference sequence). Here the CDR3 DNA reads TGCAGTGCTACCTGGACAGGGGGATCCTACGAGCAGTACTTC. It yields the protein CSATWTGGSYEQYF.

A single count supports this clonotype. The gene calls are TRBV20-1 and TRBJ2-4; 8 bases agree with TRBD2. The CDR3 runs to 15 residues. The germline V gene has CDR1 DFQATT and CDR2 SNEGSKA (reference sequence). Trimming at V came to 3 bases and at J to 2 bases, leaving 6 bases not matched to a gene. CDR3 amino acids: CSASPGTRTKNIQYF. The CDR3 DNA follows: TGCAGTGCTAGCCCCGGGACTAGAACCAAAAACATTCAGTACTTC.

This clonotype was counted only a few times. The gene calls are TRBV6-2 or TRBV6-3 and TRBJ2-1, with TRBD2 matching 11 bases. Germline loops: CDR1 MNHEY, CDR2 SVGEGT. The length of the CDR3 is 15 residues. Trimming cost V 4 bases and J 2 bases; bases outside gene matches: 1. The CDR3 nucleotides read TGTGCCAGCAGTTTACTAGCGGGGGCCTACAATGAGCAGTTCTTC. It codes for CASSLLAGAYNEQFF.

The J gene is TRBJ1-2, the V gene TRBV13, with D perhaps matching TRBD1 (5 bases). CDR3 length equals 14 residues. Germline assignment: CDR1 PRHDT and CDR2 FYEKMQ (reference sequence). The V end lost 8 bases, the J end lost 3 bases, and 16 bases lay between the germline ends. CDR3 loop: CASSRQLGYYGYTF. The CDR3 nucleotides read TGTGCCAGCTCAAGACAGCTAGGCTACTATGGCTACACCTTC.

The chain joins TRBV10-3 to TRBJ1-6; 7 nucleotides align to TRBD1. Germline V gene lookup returns CDR1 ENHRY and CDR2 SYGVKD. The V gene end was trimmed by 8 bases and the J gene end by 4 bases; junction bases not matched to a gene: 2. The CDR3 runs to 13 residues. The CDR3 loop is CAIGTVYNSPLHF. As DNA, the CDR3 is TGTGCCATCGGGACAGTTTATAATTCACCCCTCCACTTT.

The sample holds a few counts of this clonotype. V and J are TRBV5-1 and TRBJ2-7, with unresolved D. The length of the CDR3 is 14 residues. Germline loops: CDR1 SGHRS, CDR2 YFSETQ. The V and J ends lost 0 bases and 4 bases respectively, with 11 bases between them. The chain's CDR3 is CASSLDSHLYEQYF. Here the CDR3 DNA reads TGCGCCAGCAGCTTGGACTCGCATCTATACGAGCAGTACTTC.

The rearrangement joins TRBV10-3 to TRBJ2-7, with 8 bases fitting TRBD1. Looked up from germline, CDR1 is ENHRY and CDR2 is SYGVKD. The V gene end was trimmed by 7 bases and the J gene end by 3 bases; junction bases not matched to a gene: 8. This CDR3 comprises 14 residues. This chain's CDR3 is CAITDPDRDYEQYF. The DNA for the CDR3 is TGTGCCATCACCGACCCGGACAGGGACTACGAGCAGTACTTC.

The rearrangement links TRBV30 to TRBJ1-2; TRBD1 might be the D (5 bases). CDR3 length: 12 amino acids. V was shortened by 4 bases and J by 4 bases, with 10 bases between the two germline ends. Germline V gives CDR1 GTSNPN, CDR2 SVGIG (reference sequence). The CDR3 DNA sequence: TGTGCCTGGATGAACAGGAGCTATGGCTACACCTTC. Protein sequence: CAWMNRSYGYTF.

This clonotype was counted a few times. The chain couples TRBV14 to TRBJ2-1; the match to TRBD2 covers 11 bases. V lost 4 bases and J lost 12; bases outside the gene matches: 14. This CDR3 comprises 16 residues. Germline lookup yields CDR1 SGHDN and CDR2 FVKESK. DNA of the CDR3: TGTGCCAGCAGCCGGCGGACTAGCGGGCCCCTTGGGGGGCAGTTCTTC. Residues: CASSRRTSGPLGGQFF.

The rearrangement uses TRBV18 and TRBJ2-2, with 8 bases fitting TRBD1. In germline, CDR1 is KGHSH, CDR2 LQKENI. J lost 3 bases, V lost 3 bases, and 6 bases had no gene match. The CDR3 contains 16 residues. CDR3 loop: CASSPSRDRYTGELFF. CDR3 DNA sequence: TGTGCCAGCTCACCGTCCCGGGACAGGTACACCGGGGAGCTGTTTTTT. The whole variable domain, remainder taken from reference TRBV18 and TRBJ2-2, is NAGVMQNPRHLVRRRGQEARLRCSPMKGHSHVYWYRQLPEEGLKFMVYLQKENIIDESGMPKERFSAEFPKEGPSILRIQQVVRGDSAAYFCASSPSRDRYTGELFFGEGSRLTVL.

In its sample, this clonotype was seen a few times. V usage is TRBV5-1 and J usage is TRBJ2-3; 8 nucleotides line up with TRBD2. J was trimmed by 6 bases and V by 0 bases; bases with no gene match: 9. The CDR3 consists of 16 residues. The germline V gene has CDR1 SGHRS and CDR2 YFSETQ. As DNA, the CDR3 is TGCGCCAGCAGCTTGGCCCGGAGCGGGAGAGGGGATACGCAGTATTTT. Its protein is CASSLARSGRGDTQYF.

This clonotype appeared many times. V is TRBV18 and J is TRBJ2-5; D is undetermined. This CDR3 spans 14 amino acids. V was clipped by 2 bases and J by 4 bases, with 11 bases between them. Germline CDR1 is KGHSH and CDR2 is LQKENI. CDR3 residues: CASSPNLEGETQYF. In DNA form, the CDR3 reads TGTGCCAGCTCACCAAACCTCGAAGGAGAGACCCAGTACTTC.

This clonotype was detected a few times. Relative to the germline gene, one junction end is altered; a read error may explain this. This sequence joins TRBV5-1 and TRBJ2-5, with 8 bases identical to TRBD2. Germline lookup yields CDR1 SGHRS and CDR2 YFSETQ. This CDR3 comprises 13 residues. CDR3 region: CATSPSGGETQYF. The CDR3 DNA is TGCGCCACCAGCCCCAGCGGGGGAGAGACCCAGTACTTC.

The chain uses TRBV20-1 and TRBJ1-4, with TRBD1 matching over 7 bases. V dropped 3 bases and J dropped 8; count of bases not matched to a gene: 6. Looked up from germline, CDR1 is DFQATT and CDR2 is SNEGSKA (reference sequence). The CDR3 extends over 13 amino acids. The CDR3 nucleotides are TGCAGTGCTAGGGACTACAGGGGCGAAAAACTGTTTTTT. Its protein is CSARDYRGEKLFF.

The V call is TRBV5-1, the J call TRBJ1-6; possible D gene TRBD1, 5 bases. The V gene's germline CDR1 is SGHRS and CDR2 YFSETQ. V dropped 2 bases and J dropped 4 bases, with 10 bases sitting between them. The length of the CDR3 is 15 residues. CDR3 region: CASSFGGTYNSPLHF. CDR3 DNA sequence: TGCGCCAGCAGCTTTGGGGGGACTTATAATTCACCCCTCCACTTT. Full variable domain (remainder filled in from reference TRBV5-1 and TRBJ1-6): KAGVTQTPRYLIKTRGQQVTLSCSPISGHRSVSWYQQTPGQGLQFLFEYFSETQRNKGNFPGRFSGRQFSNSRSEMNVSTLELGDSALYLCASSFGGTYNSPLHFGNGTRLTVT.